This TCR beta chain was identified during a study of cytomegalovirus exposure and HLA in healthy donors. CDR3 length: 14 amino acids. Per the germline V gene, CDR1 is SNHLY and CDR2 is FYNNEI. With 7 bases removed from V and 8 bases from J, the gap between germline ends came to 20 bases. On this clone: Its antigen is still unknown.

60 Vbeta and 13 Jbeta primers were used in PCR. Sequenced by immunoSEQ multiplex PCR; TCRdb stores in-frame clones only, minus some. The repertoire holds around 150,000 clones, with 75% to 80% as singletons. Study-wide results and caveats: In a later analysis, TCR beta V- and J-gene trimming showed a link to a missense DCLRE1C variant. In an earlier analysis, most TCR beta V segments were productive about 87% or about 30% of the time.

The chain uses TRBV2 and TRBJ1-2; a weak D match, TRBD1 (6 bases). The TCR was taken from a woman aged 45-60 years in good health and CMV-seropositive. Sequenced input: PBMCs. The CDR3 is CASNLEQGPFGYTF. CDR3 sequence (DNA): TGTGCCAGCAATTTAGAACAGGGTCCCTTCGGCTACACCTTC.